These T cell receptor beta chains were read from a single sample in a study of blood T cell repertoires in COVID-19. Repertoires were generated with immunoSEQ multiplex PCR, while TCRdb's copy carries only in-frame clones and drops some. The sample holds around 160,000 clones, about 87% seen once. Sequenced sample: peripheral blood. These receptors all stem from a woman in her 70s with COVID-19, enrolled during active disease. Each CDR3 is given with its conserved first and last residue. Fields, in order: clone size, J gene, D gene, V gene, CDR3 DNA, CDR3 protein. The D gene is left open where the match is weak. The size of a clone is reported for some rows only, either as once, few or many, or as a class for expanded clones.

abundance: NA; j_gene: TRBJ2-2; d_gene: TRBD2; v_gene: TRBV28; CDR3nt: TGTGCCAGCAAAACGACTAGCGGGGTTTCCGGGGAGCTGTTTTTT; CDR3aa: CASKTTSGVSGELFF
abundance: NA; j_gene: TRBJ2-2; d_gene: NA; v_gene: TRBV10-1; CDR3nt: TGCGCCAGCGCCTCATCCGGGAGACAGATTAACACCGGGGAGCTGTTTTTT; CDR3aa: CASASSGRQINTGELFF
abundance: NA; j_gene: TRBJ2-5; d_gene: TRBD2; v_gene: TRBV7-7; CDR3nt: TGTGCTAGCAGCGTGGGGACTAGCGGGCAAGAGACCCAGTACTTC; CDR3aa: CASSVGTSGQETQYF
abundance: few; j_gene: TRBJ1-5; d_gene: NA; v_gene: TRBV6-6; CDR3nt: TGTGCCAGCAGTTACCGGGAGGGTAGGAACAATCAGCCCCAGCATTTT; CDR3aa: CASSYREGRNNQPQHF
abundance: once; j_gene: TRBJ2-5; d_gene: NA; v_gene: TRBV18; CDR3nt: TGTGCCAGCTCAGCAGGGTATATGGAGACCCAGTACTTC; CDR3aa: CASSAGYMETQYF
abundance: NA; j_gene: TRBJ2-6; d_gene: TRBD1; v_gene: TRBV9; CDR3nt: TGTGCCAGCAGCCCTCTCGGGACAGGGGCTGGGGCCAACGTCCTGACTTTC; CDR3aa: CASSPLGTGAGANVLTF
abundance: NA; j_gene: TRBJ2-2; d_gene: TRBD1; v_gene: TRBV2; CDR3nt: TGTGCCAGCAGAGACAGGGACACCGGGGAGCTGTTTTTT; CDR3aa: CASRDRDTGELFF
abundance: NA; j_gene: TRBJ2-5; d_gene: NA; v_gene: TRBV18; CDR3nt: TGTGCCAGCTCACCCCCCGGACTGGTGGGTATGGAGACCCAGTACTTC; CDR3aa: CASSPPGLVGMETQYF
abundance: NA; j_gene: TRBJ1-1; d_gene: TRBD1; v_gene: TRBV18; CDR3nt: TGTGCCAGCTCATGGGGACAGGAGAACACTGAAGCTTTCTTT; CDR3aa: CASSWGQENTEAFF
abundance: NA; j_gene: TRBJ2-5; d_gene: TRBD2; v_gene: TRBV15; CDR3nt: TGTGCCACCAGCAGAGATGGGAGGGTCCGAGAGACCCAGTACTTC; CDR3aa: CATSRDGRVRETQYF
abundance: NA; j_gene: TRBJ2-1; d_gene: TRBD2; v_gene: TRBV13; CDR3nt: TGTGCCAGCAGCTTCCCCCTGGGACTAGCCCTAAACAATGAGCAGTTCTTC; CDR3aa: CASSFPLGLALNNEQFF
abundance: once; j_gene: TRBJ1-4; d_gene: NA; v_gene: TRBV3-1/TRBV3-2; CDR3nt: TGTGCCAGCAGCCAAGATCTGAACGGGGCTAATGAAAAACTGTTTTTT; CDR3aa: CASSQDLNGANEKLFF
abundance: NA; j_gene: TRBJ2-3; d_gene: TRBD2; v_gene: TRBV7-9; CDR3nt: TGTGCCAGCAGCTTTTTCGCGGGGGGCACAGATACGCAGTATTTT; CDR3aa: CASSFFAGGTDTQYF
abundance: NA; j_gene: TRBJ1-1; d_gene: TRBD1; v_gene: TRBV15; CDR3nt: TGTGCCACCAGCAGGGACAGGGTGAACACTGAAGCTTTCTTT; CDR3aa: CATSRDRVNTEAFF
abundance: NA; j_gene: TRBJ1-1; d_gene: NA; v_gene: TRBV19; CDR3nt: TGTGCCAGTAGTATGGACAGAGACTTCACTGAAGCTTTCTTT; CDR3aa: CASSMDRDFTEAFF
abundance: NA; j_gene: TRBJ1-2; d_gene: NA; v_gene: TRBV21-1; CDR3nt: TGTGCCAGCTCCCGGGGACAGGGTCATGGCTACACCTTC; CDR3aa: CASSRGQGHGYTF
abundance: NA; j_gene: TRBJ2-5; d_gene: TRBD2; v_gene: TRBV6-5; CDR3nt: TGTGCCAGCAGTTACTCGGGACTAGGGGCCCAGTACTTC; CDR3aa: CASSYSGLGAQYF
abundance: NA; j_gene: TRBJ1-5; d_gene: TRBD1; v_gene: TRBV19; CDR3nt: TGTGCCAGTAGTATATCCCCATGGACAGGGTATGATCAGCCCCAGCATTTT; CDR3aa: CASSISPWTGYDQPQHF
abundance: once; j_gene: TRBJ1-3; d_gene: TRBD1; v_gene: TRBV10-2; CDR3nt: TGCGCCAGCAGTGAGACCAGGGGGAACACCATATATTTT; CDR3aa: CASSETRGNTIYF
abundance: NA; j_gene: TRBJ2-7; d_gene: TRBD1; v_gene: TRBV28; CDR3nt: TGTGCCAGCAGTTTACCGGACAGGGGGGTCGGGGAGCAGTACTTC; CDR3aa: CASSLPDRGVGEQYF
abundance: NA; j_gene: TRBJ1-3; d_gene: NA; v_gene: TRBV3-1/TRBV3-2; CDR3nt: TGTGCCAGCAGCCATAGAGTAGGCGGATCCTCTTCCTCTGGAAACACCATATATTTT; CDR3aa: CASSHRVGGSSSSGNTIYF
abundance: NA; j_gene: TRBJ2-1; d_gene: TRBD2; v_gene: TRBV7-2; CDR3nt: TGTGCCAGCAGCTTAGGGACTAGCGGGGGGAGGTATGTCGGCGATGAGCAGTTCTTC; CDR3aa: CASSLGTSGGRYVGDEQFF
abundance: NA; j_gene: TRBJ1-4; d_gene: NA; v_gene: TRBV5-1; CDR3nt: TGCGCCAGCAGCAAGTACAGGGAGAACGGGGAAAAACTGTTTTTT; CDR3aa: CASSKYRENGEKLFF
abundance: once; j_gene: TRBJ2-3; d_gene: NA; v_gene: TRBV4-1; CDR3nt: TGCGCCAGTTCTCCGGGACTCAGCACAGATACGCAGTATTTT; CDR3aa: CASSPGLSTDTQYF
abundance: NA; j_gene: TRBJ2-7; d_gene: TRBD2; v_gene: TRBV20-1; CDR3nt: TGCAGTGCTAGTGTCGCCAAGCGGGGGCCCGCCTACGAGCAGTACTTC; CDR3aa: CSASVAKRGPAYEQYF
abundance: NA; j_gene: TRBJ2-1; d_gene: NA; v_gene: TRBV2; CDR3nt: TGTGCCAGCAGTCGACCGGGACTGACCTACAATGAGCAGTTCTTC; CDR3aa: CASSRPGLTYNEQFF
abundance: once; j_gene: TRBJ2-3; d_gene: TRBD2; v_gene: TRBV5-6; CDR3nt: TGTGCCAGCAGCCACCGACTAGCGGGGGGCACAGATACGCAGTATTTT; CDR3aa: CASSHRLAGGTDTQYF